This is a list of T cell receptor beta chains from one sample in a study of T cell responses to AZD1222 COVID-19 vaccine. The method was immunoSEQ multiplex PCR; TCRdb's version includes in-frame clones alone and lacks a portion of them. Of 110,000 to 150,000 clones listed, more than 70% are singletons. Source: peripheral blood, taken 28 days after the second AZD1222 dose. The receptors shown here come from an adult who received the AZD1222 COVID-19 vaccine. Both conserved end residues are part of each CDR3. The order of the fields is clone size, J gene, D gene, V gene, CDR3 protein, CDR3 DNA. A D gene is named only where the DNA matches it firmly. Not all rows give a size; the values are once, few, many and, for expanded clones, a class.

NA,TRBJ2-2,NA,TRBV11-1,CASRPPGRAGELFF,TGTGCCAGCCGCCCGCCTGGGCGGGCCGGGGAGCTGTTTTTT
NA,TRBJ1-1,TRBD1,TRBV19,CASSTAGTVMNTEAFF,TGTGCCAGTAGTACAGCCGGGACAGTCATGAACACTGAAGCTTTCTTT
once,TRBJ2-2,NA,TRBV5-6,CASAARTATGELFF,TGTGCCAGCGCGGCCAGGACAGCCACCGGGGAGCTGTTTTTT
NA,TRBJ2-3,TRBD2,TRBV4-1,CASSQSGGQGDTQYF,TGCGCCAGCAGCCAGAGCGGGGGGCAGGGAGATACGCAGTATTTT
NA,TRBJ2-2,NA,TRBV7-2,CASAGGLLAINTGELFF,TGTGCCAGCGCTGGGGGGTTGCTAGCGATAAACACCGGGGAGCTGTTTTTT
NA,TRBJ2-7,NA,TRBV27,CASRSSHTAPYEQYF,TGTGCCAGCAGATCGTCTCATACTGCACCCTACGAGCAGTACTTC
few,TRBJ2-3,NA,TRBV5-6,CASSLVSGGVDTQYF,TGTGCCAGCAGCTTGGTATCCGGGGGCGTAGATACGCAGTATTTT
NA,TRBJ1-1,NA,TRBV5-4,CASSLEIQGAGGAFF,TGTGCCAGCAGCTTGGAAATTCAGGGAGCCGGAGGAGCTTTCTTT
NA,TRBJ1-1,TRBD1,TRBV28,CASKEGANTEAFF,TGTGCCAGCAAGGAGGGGGCGAACACTGAAGCTTTCTTT
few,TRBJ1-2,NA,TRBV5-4,CASSLGGANYGYTF,TGTGCCAGCAGCTTGGGCGGAGCTAACTATGGCTACACCTTC
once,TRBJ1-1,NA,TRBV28,CASSLWGGGPMNTEAFF,TGTGCCAGCAGCCTATGGGGAGGGGGACCCATGAACACTGAAGCTTTCTTT
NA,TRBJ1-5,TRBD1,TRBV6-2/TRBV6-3,CASSYRGQFTSNQPQHF,TGTGCCAGCAGTTATAGGGGACAGTTTACCAGCAATCAGCCCCAGCATTTT
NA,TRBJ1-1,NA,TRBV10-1,CASSDRPGADTEAFF,TGCGCCAGCAGTGACCGGCCAGGGGCGGACACTGAAGCTTTCTTT
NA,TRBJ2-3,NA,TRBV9,CASSLTGSVGTDTQYF,TGTGCCAGCAGCTTAACAGGGTCGGTTGGGACAGATACGCAGTATTTT
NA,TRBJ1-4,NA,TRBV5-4,CASSPRGGDEKLFF,TGTGCCAGCAGCCCCCGTGGCGGGGATGAAAAACTGTTTTTT
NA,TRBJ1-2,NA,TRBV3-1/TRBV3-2,CASSQDRTNYGYTF,TGTGCCAGCAGTCAAGACAGAACCAACTATGGCTACACCTTC
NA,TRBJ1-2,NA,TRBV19,CASSSGQYPNYGYTF,TGTGCCAGTAGCAGCGGACAGTACCCTAACTATGGCTACACCTTC
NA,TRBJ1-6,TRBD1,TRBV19,CASNGGQGQSPLHF,TGTGCCAGTAATGGGGGACAGGGGCAGTCACCCCTCCACTTT
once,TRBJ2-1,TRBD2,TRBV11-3,CASSYSPPRRGVDGNEQFF,TGTGCCAGCAGCTACAGCCCCCCCCGACGGGGGGTGGATGGCAATGAGCAGTTCTTC
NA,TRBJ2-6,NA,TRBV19,CASSSAGASGANVLTF,TGTGCCAGTAGCTCGGCAGGAGCCTCTGGGGCCAACGTCCTGACTTTC
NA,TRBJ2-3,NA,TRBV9,CASSVGEGGSWGRDTQYF,TGTGCCAGCAGCGTAGGAGAGGGTGGTAGCTGGGGGCGAGATACGCAGTATTTT
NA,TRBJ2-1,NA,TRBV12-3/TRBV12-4,CASESFDGQRKFF,TGTGCCAGCGAGAGTTTTGACGGACAGCGAAAGTTCTTC
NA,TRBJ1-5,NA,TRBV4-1,CASSWTEYSNQPQHF,TGCGCCAGCAGCTGGACGGAGTATAGCAATCAGCCCCAGCATTTT
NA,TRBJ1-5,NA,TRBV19,CASRGGLVSNQPQHF,TGTGCCAGTAGGGGGGGGTTAGTTAGCAATCAGCCCCAGCATTTT
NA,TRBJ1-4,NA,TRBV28,CASSSTGWGNEKLFF,TGTGCCAGCAGCTCCACAGGGTGGGGTAATGAAAAACTGTTTTTT
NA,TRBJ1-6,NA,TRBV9,CASSFGSSSYNSPLHF,TGTGCCAGCAGCTTTGGTTCTAGCTCCTATAATTCACCCCTCCACTTT
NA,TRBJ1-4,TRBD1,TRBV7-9,CASSAGQRNEKLFF,TGTGCCAGCAGCGCGGGACAGCGTAATGAAAAACTGTTTTTT
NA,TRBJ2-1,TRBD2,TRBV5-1,CASSLGTSGSGYEQFF,TGCGCCAGCAGCTTAGGGACTAGCGGGAGTGGGTATGAGCAGTTCTTC
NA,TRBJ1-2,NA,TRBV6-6,CASSWAGEQDYTF,TGTGCCAGCAGTTGGGCGGGGGAGCAAGACTACACCTTC
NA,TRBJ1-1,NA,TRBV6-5,CASSAGASTEAFF,TGTGCCAGCAGCGCCGGGGCGAGCACTGAAGCTTTCTTT
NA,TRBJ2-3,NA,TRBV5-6,CASSPGAGGLISTDTQYF,TGTGCCAGCAGCCCCGGCGCAGGGGGGCTAATTAGCACAGATACGCAGTATTTT
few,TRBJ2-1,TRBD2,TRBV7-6,CASKAGTSGYSSYNEQFF,TGTGCCAGCAAGGCCGGGACTAGCGGCTATAGCTCCTACAATGAGCAGTTCTTC
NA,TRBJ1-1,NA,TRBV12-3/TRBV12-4,CASSNRAEAFF,TGTGCCAGCAGTAACAGGGCTGAAGCTTTCTTT
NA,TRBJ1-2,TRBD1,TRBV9,CASSVKQGSSYGYTF,TGTGCCAGCAGCGTCAAACAGGGGTCGAGCTATGGCTACACCTTC
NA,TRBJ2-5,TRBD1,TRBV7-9,CASSLLERGTGSETQYF,TGTGCCAGCAGCTTATTGGAACGGGGGACAGGTTCCGAGACCCAGTACTTC
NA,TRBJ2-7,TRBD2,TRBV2,CASERDLSYEQYF,TGTGCCTCCGAGCGGGATCTTTCCTACGAGCAGTACTTC
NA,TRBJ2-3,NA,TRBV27,CASTGGASTDTQYF,TGTGCCAGCACTGGGGGGGCTAGCACAGATACGCAGTATTTT
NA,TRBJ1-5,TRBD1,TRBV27,CASSSGTGGYNQPQHF,TGTGCCAGCAGTTCAGGGACAGGGGGTTACAATCAGCCCCAGCATTTT
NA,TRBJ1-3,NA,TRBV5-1,CASSLGPRGPSGNTIYF,TGCGCCAGCAGTCTGGGCCCGAGGGGCCCCTCTGGAAACACCATATATTTT
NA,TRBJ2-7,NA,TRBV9,CASSVSDSYEQYF,TGTGCCAGCAGCGTATCAGACAGCTACGAGCAGTACTTC
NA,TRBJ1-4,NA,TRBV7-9,CASTDLRLQKLFF,TGTGCCAGCACCGATCTTAGGTTGCAAAAACTGTTTTTT
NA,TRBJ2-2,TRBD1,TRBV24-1,CATGKTGRDTGELFF,TGTGCCACCGGGAAGACAGGGCGGGACACCGGGGAGCTGTTTTTT
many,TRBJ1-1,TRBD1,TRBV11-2,CASSLRGGADRMVTEAFF,TGTGCCAGCAGCCTCCGGGGGGGGGCGGACAGGATGGTCACTGAAGCTTTCTTT
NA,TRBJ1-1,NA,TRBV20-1,CSAWGGSEAFF,TGCAGTGCTTGGGGTGGGTCTGAAGCTTTCTTT
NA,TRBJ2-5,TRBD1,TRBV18,CASSPGTGGKETQYF,TGTGCCAGCTCGCCCGGGACAGGGGGCAAGGAGACCCAGTACTTC
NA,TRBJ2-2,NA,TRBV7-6,CASSFGVANTGELFF,TGTGCCAGCAGCTTTGGGGTCGCGAACACCGGGGAGCTGTTTTTT
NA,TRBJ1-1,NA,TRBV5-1,CASSSPQGNTEAFF,TGCGCCAGCAGCTCCCCCCAGGGAAACACTGAAGCTTTCTTT
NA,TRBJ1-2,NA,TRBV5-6,CASSSTQLSYGYTF,TGTGCCAGCAGCTCAACACAACTATCCTATGGCTACACCTTC
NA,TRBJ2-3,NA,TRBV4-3,CASSQDQLTDTQYF,TGCGCCAGCAGCCAAGATCAGCTAACAGATACGCAGTATTTT
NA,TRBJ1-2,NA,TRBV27,CASSPNFGTHGQNGYTF,TGTGCCAGCAGTCCTAACTTCGGGACACACGGCCAGAATGGCTACACCTTC
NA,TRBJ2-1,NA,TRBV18,CASSPGTYNEQFF,TGTGCCAGCTCACCGGGTACCTACAATGAGCAGTTCTTC
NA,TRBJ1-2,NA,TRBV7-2,CASSIEQGYGYTF,TGTGCCAGCAGCATCGAACAGGGTTATGGCTACACCTTC
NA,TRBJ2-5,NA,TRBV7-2,CASSRMQETQYF,TGTGCCAGCAGCAGGATGCAAGAGACCCAGTACTTC
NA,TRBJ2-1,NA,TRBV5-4,CASSSHSGHNEQFF,TGTGCCAGCAGCTCCCATAGCGGACACAATGAGCAGTTCTTC
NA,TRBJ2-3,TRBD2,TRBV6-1,CASSERVTAGVSDTQYF,TGTGCCAGCAGTGAACGAGTGACGGCGGGAGTATCGGATACGCAGTATTTT
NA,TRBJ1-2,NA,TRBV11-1,CASSLALSNYGYTF,TGTGCCAGCAGCTTAGCGCTGAGCAACTATGGCTACACCTTC